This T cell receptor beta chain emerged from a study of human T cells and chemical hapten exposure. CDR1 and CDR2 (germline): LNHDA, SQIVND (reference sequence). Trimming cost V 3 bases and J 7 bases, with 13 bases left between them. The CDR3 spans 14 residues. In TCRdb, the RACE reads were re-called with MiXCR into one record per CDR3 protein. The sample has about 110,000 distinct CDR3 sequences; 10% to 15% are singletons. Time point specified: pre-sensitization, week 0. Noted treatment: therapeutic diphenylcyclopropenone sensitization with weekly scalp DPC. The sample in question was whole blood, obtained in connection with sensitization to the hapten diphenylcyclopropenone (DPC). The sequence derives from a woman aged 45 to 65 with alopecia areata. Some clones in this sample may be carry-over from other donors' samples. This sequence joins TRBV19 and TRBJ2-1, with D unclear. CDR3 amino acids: CASSIRLQTNEQFF. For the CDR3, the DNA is TGTGCCAGTAGTATCCGGTTGCAGACAAATGAGCAGTTCTTC.